The 3 T cell receptor beta chains in this list originate from one sample, sequenced in a study of cytomegalovirus exposure and HLA in healthy donors. The PCR contained 60 Vbeta and 13 Jbeta primers. The data were produced by immunoSEQ multiplex PCR, yet TCRdb's version contains in-frame clones alone and is incomplete. The profile shows 210,000 or so clones, over 70% of them singletons. The sequenced sample was PBMCs. The receptors were sampled from a boy between 2 and 10 years old in good health and CMV-seronegative.

This clone was found a few times. This chain joins TRBV5-1 and TRBJ1-1; 8 positions agree with TRBD1. Germline assignment: CDR1 SGHRS and CDR2 YFSETQ. The CDR3 consists of 16 residues. The V and J ends lost 4 bases and 2 bases, in that order; junction bases with no gene match: 10. The CDR3 sequence is CASSPGQGGSNTEAFF. CDR3 coding DNA: TGCGCCAGCAGCCCAGGACAGGGAGGGAGTAACACTGAAGCTTTCTTT.

This clone was observed a few times. The J gene is TRBJ2-1, the V gene TRBV5-8, with TRBD2 matching 11 bases. Germline V gene data show CDR1 as SGHTS and CDR2 as YDEGEE. V shed 4 bases, J shed 5 bases, and the junction held 5 bases outside the gene matches. The CDR3 has 15 residues. The CDR3 region is CASSPGTSGHNEQFF. The DNA of the CDR3 is TGTGCCAGCAGCCCGGGGACTAGCGGCCACAATGAGCAGTTCTTC.

The chain couples TRBV5-6 to TRBJ1-1; 7 positions match TRBD1. This CDR3 region has 14 residues. The germline V gene encodes CDR1 SGHDT and CDR2 YYEEEE. The trim removed 0 bases at V and 5 bases at J, leaving 4 bases unmatched. CDR3 loop: CASSLEGAGTEAFF. CDR3 nucleotide sequence: TGTGCCAGCAGCTTGGAGGGGGCGGGAACTGAAGCTTTCTTT.